The 23 T cell receptor beta chains below were found in one sample sequenced in a study of breast tumors, draining lymph nodes, adjacent tissues (dated by TCRdb to the mid-2010s). To prepare the library, multiplex PCR was applied. Sequenced on an Illumina HiSeq 2000. TCRdb itself trimmed the public reads at Q25 with fastp, ran MiXCR and retained productive beta chains. Every distinct CDR3 protein forms one entry, paired with its most common genes and DNA. The sample table contains some 49,000 distinct CDR3 sequences; only one count was recorded for 23% of them. The ten largest clones add up to 6.5% to 8% of the sample. The material sequenced was breast tumor tissue. Receptor source: a female donor with breast cancer. Some clones in this sample may be carry-over from other donors' samples.

This clonotype was seen at least ten times. A much larger clone lies a single base off, so this may be a read error. This chain connects TRBV20-1 to TRBJ1-6, with D hard to call. Trimming removed 5 bases at V and 7 bases at J, with 12 bases between. This CDR3 has 13 residues. From germline, CDR1 is DFQATT and CDR2 SNEGSKA (reference sequence). The chain's CDR3 is CSAGNNLNSPLHF. The CDR3 DNA sequence: TGCAGTGCTGGAAACAACTTAAATTCACCCCTCCACTTT.

In this sample, this clonotype turned up a few times. CDR3 nucleotides: TGCAGTGCTACGTCCCACAGTGTCTCTGGAAACACCATATATTTT. It codes for CSATSHSVSGNTIYF. This sequence joins TRBV20-1 and TRBJ1-3; D gene unclear. Between the trimmed V and J ends, which lost 4 bases and 0 bases, there was a span of 13 bases. The length of the CDR3 is 15 residues. The germline CDR1 and CDR2 sequences are DFQATT and SNEGSKA (reference sequence).

This clonotype was counted many times. The chain uses TRBV9 and TRBJ2-7; TRBD1 matches at 10 bases. Germline V lookup: CDR1 SGDLS, CDR2 YYNGEE. V was clipped by 4 bases and J by 1 base; unmatched bases: 14. The CDR3 is made up of 18 amino acids. CDR3 loop: CASSPRDRGNLESYEQYF. The CDR3 DNA reads as TGTGCCAGCAGCCCCCGGGACAGGGGTAATCTGGAGTCCTACGAGCAGTACTTC.

This clonotype has ten or more counts. The rearrangement uses TRBV5-4 and TRBJ1-2; D uncertain. Germline CDR1 is SGHNT and CDR2 is YYREEE (reference sequence). V was cut by 9 bases and J by 1 base, with 19 bases left in between. This CDR3 spans 15 amino acids. The CDR3 DNA is TGTGCCACCAAAGCCGAGGAACTGATTAACTATGGCTACACCTTC. This codes for CATKAEELINYGYTF.

This clonotype was found many times. The genes are TRBV2 and TRBJ1-6; 7 bases line up with TRBD1. Trimming removed 6 bases from V and 10 bases from J; junction bases left unmatched: 3. Germline CDR1 reads SNHLY; CDR2 reads FYNNEI. The CDR3 length is 12 residues. CDR3 protein: CASRQGDSPLHF. CDR3 DNA sequence: TGTGCCAGCAGGCAGGGGGACTCACCCCTCCACTTT.

Relative to its sample, this clonotype is medium-sized. The chain's CDR3 is CASSLNPSPGGEPSTDTQYF. The CDR3 coding sequence is TGTGCCAGCAGCTTAAACCCCTCTCCGGGGGGGGAGCCTAGCACAGATACGCAGTATTTT. The rearrangement uses TRBV7-3 and TRBJ2-3; 8 nucleotides align to TRBD2. The CDR3 extends over 20 amino acids. CDR1 is SGHTA and CDR2 is FQGTGA in the germline V gene. Trimming at V came to 1 base and at J to 0 bases, leaving 15 bases not matched to a gene.

There are many counts of this clonotype. The J gene is TRBJ1-6, the V gene TRBV2, with unresolved D. The CDR3 loop spans 14 amino acids. With 8 bases removed from V and 7 bases from J, the gap between germline ends came to 15 bases. The germline CDR1 and CDR2 sequences are SNHLY and FYNNEI. This chain's CDR3 is CASDLGRPNSPLHF. CDR3 nucleotide sequence: TGTGCCAGCGACCTTGGGCGACCCAATTCACCCCTCCACTTT. Full variable domain (outside the CDR3, taken from reference TRBV2 and TRBJ1-6): EPEVTQTPSHQVTQMGQEVILRCVPISNHLYFYWYRQILGQKVEFLVSFYNNEISEKSEIFDDQFSVERPDGSNFTLKIRSTKLEDSAMYFCASDLGRPNSPLHFGNGTRLTVT.

The rearrangement uses TRBV18 and TRBJ2-7; TRBD2 aligns across 7 bases. The J segment lost 3 bases and the V segment lost 0 bases, leaving 8 bases of the junction unmatched. The germline gives CDR1 KGHSH, CDR2 LQKENI. CDR3 length: 16 residues. The DNA for the CDR3 is TGTGCCAGCTCACCACCCGGCGGTCGGGGGGTCTACGAGCAGTACTTC. It translates to CASSPPGGRGVYEQYF.

At least ten counts were recorded for this clonotype. The chain recombines TRBV9 with TRBJ2-7; the match to TRBD2 covers 8 bases. CDR1 and CDR2 from the germline V gene are SGDLS and YYNGEE. The CDR3 is 17 residues long. J gave up 0 bases and V 3 bases, and 11 bases lay outside the gene matches. CDR3 bases: TGTGCCAGCAGCGCAAGCGGGGGAATCGGTAGCTCCTACGAGCAGTACTTC. Amino acid sequence: CASSASGGIGSSYEQYF. Looking up the rest from reference TRBV9 and TRBJ2-7 gives the full variable domain: DSGVTQTPKHLITATGQRVTLRCSPRSGDLSVYWYQQSLDQGLQFLIQYYNGEERAKGNILERFSAQQFPDLHSELNLSSLELGDSALYFCASSASGGIGSSYEQYFGPGTRLTVT.

This clonotype was picked up many times. The rearrangement joins TRBV5-8 to TRBJ1-5; 8 bases map to TRBD1. The germline V gene encodes CDR1 SGHTS and CDR2 YDEGEE. CDR3 length: 15 amino acids. V lost 4 bases to trimming and J lost 4 bases; unmatched junction nucleotides: 7. In nucleotides, the CDR3 is TGTGCCAGCAGCCCTGGGACAGGAGGGAATCAGCCCCAGCATTTT. The encoded protein is CASSPGTGGNQPQHF.

The CDR3 here is CASRRGQSYEQYF. CDR3 DNA: TGTGCCAGCAGGAGGGGACAGTCCTACGAGCAGTACTTC. The V and J genes are TRBV2 and TRBJ2-7; 7 nucleotides line up with TRBD1. The trim removed 6 bases at V and 1 base at J, leaving 3 bases unmatched. Germline V gene sequence: CDR1 SNHLY, CDR2 FYNNEI. This CDR3 region has 13 residues. Looking up the rest from reference TRBV2 and TRBJ2-7 gives the full variable domain: EPEVTQTPSHQVTQMGQEVILRCVPISNHLYFYWYRQILGQKVEFLVSFYNNEISEKSEIFDDQFSVERPDGSNFTLKIRSTKLEDSAMYFCASRRGQSYEQYFGPGTRLTVT.

This clonotype has a count of ten or more. The chain uses TRBV20-1 and TRBJ1-5; D may be TRBD1 (6 bases). This CDR3 is built from 13 residues. Trimming left V 8 bases short and J 4 bases short, with 15 bases between. Germline lookup yields CDR1 DFQATT and CDR2 SNEGSKA (reference sequence). The CDR3 reads CSTTTGPNQPQHF. Here the CDR3 DNA reads TGCAGTACCACGACAGGTCCTAATCAGCCCCAGCATTTT.

This clonotype has a handful of counts. A much larger clone differs by one base, so this may be a read error. The chain links TRBV19 to TRBJ1-2, with D possibly matching TRBD1 (5 bases). The CDR3 loop spans 13 amino acids. CDR1 and CDR2 (germline): LNHDA, SQIVND (reference sequence). The CDR3 DNA follows: TGTGCCGGTAGCTTGGACGGGGACTCGGACTACACCTTC. Translated: CAGSLDGDSDYTF.

This clonotype was seen many times. The chain links TRBV20-1 to TRBJ1-4; 9 bases match TRBD1. The CDR3 runs 13 residues. Germline CDR1 and CDR2: DFQATT and SNEGSKA (reference sequence). The trim removed 6 bases at V and 8 bases at J, leaving 7 bases unmatched. CDR3 sequence: CSATGTGHEKLFF. As DNA, the CDR3 is TGCAGTGCGACCGGGACAGGGCACGAAAAACTGTTTTTT.

There are many counts of this clonotype. The gene calls are TRBV10-3 and TRBJ2-3; D unclear. This CDR3 is built from 16 residues. V dropped 2 bases and J dropped 2 bases, with 14 bases sitting between them. Germline values: CDR1 ENHRY, CDR2 SYGVKD. CDR3 in amino acids: CAISEELSSVTDTQYF. The DNA for the CDR3 is TGTGCCATCAGTGAGGAACTTTCTTCCGTCACAGATACGCAGTATTTT.

Many counts were recorded for this clonotype. This rearrangement joins TRBV20-1 to TRBJ2-6, with D unclear. V shed 5 bases and J shed 1 base, with 9 bases lying between them. The CDR3 totals 14 residues. CDR1 and CDR2 (germline): DFQATT, SNEGSKA (reference sequence). CDR3 in DNA: TGCAGTGCTCCCAGTTCGTCTGGGGCCAACGTCCTGACTTTC. This translates into CSAPSSSGANVLTF.

Here the CDR3 DNA reads TGTGCCTGGAGGGACAGGGTACTCACAGATACGCAGTATTTT. Translating it yields CAWRDRVLTDTQYF. The chain uses TRBV30 and TRBJ2-3; 8 bases fit TRBD1. The V segment lost 3 bases and the J segment 2 bases; nucleotides outside the gene matches: 4. There are 14 residues in the CDR3. Germline V gene data show CDR1 as GTSNPN and CDR2 as SVGIG (reference sequence). The variable domain in full, completed from reference TRBV30 and TRBJ2-3, reads SQTIHQWPATLVQPVGSPLSLECTVEGTSNPNLYWYRQAAGRGLQLLFYSVGIGQISSEVPQNLSASRPQDRQFILSSKKLLLSDSGFYLCAWRDRVLTDTQYFGPGTRLTVL.

The table lists this clonotype with many counts. The chain joins TRBV5-6 to TRBJ2-7; D ambiguous. Germline V lookup: CDR1 SGHDT, CDR2 YYEEEE. The germline V and J ends were trimmed by 4 bases and 4 bases, with 15 bases remaining between them. This CDR3 contains 14 residues. CDR3 DNA: TGTGCCAGCAGCCCCGTACTGGGCGGATACGAGCAGTACTTC. This encodes CASSPVLGGYEQYF.

In regard to this clonotype: It is unclear where the CDR3 begins or ends on the DNA, so no DNA is shown, and the CDR3 is as TCRdb lists it. CDR3 region: CASSFYICSARADTEQEQYF. J is TRBJ2-7 and V is TRBV5-1; no check of the table's D call, TRBD2, against the DNA was made. Looked up from germline, CDR1 is SGHRS and CDR2 is YFSETQ. The CDR3 has 20 amino acids, counting both end residues.

Many counts were recorded for this clonotype. This CDR3 is CSAPLFGATYEQYF. For the CDR3, the DNA is TGCAGTGCTCCCCTGTTTGGGGCTACCTACGAGCAGTACTTC. The chain is built from TRBV20-1 and TRBJ2-7; weak D call: TRBD1 (5 bases). With 5 bases removed from V and 2 bases from J, the gap between germline ends came to 16 bases. The CDR3 loop spans 14 amino acids. From germline, CDR1 is DFQATT and CDR2 SNEGSKA (reference sequence).

Ten or more counts support this clonotype. The chain is built from TRBV2 and TRBJ2-3, with TRBD2 matching 8 bases. This CDR3 is 15 amino acids long. Looked up from germline, CDR1 is SNHLY and CDR2 is FYNNEI. The J segment lost 1 base and the V segment lost 5 bases, leaving 5 bases of the junction unmatched. The CDR3 nucleotides are TGTGCCAGCAGTTGGACTAGCCAACGCACAGATACGCAGTATTTT. Its protein is CASSWTSQRTDTQYF. Looking up the rest from reference TRBV2 and TRBJ2-3 gives the full variable domain: EPEVTQTPSHQVTQMGQEVILRCVPISNHLYFYWYRQILGQKVEFLVSFYNNEISEKSEIFDDQFSVERPDGSNFTLKIRSTKLEDSAMYFCASSWTSQRTDTQYFGPGTRLTVL.

This clonotype was seen ten or more times. The rearrangement links TRBV3-1 to TRBJ2-1; TRBD2 might be the D (6 bases). Between the trimmed V and J ends, which lost 1 base and 4 bases, there was a span of 14 bases. CDR1 LGHDT and CDR2 YNNKEL come from the germline V gene (reference sequence). The CDR3 consists of 16 residues. CDR3 region: CASSQGELARYNEQFF. CDR3 bases: TGTGCCAGCAGCCAAGGGGAGCTAGCGAGATACAATGAGCAGTTCTTC.

This clonotype was detected many times. The V gene is TRBV6-5, the J gene TRBJ1-2; tentatively, D is TRBD1 (5 bases). Germline CDR1 MNHEY, CDR2 SVGAGI. V shed 0 bases and J shed 3 bases, with 11 bases lying between them. The CDR3 loop spans 15 amino acids. CDR3 nucleotides: TGTGCCAGCAGTTACTCAGTATCAGGGTACTATGGCTACACCTTC. Encoded protein: CASSYSVSGYYGYTF.